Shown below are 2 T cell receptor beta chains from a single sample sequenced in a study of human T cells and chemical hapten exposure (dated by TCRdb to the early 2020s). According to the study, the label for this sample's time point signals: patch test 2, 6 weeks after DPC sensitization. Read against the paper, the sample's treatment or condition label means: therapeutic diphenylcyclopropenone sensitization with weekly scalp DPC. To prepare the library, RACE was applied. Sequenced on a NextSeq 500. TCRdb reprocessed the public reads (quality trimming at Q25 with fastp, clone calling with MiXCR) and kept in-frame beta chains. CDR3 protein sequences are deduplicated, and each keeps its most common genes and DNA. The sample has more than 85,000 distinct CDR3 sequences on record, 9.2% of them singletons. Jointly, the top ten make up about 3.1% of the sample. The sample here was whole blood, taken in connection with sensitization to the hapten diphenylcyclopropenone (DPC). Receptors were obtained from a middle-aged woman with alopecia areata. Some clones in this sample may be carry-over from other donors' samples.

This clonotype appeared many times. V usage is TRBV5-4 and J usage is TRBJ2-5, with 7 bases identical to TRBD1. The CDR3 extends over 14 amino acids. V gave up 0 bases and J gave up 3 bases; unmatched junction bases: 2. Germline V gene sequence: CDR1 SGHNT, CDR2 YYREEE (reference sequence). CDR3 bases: TGTGCCAGCAGCTTGGGAACAGGGGAAGAGACCCAGTACTTC. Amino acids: CASSLGTGEETQYF.

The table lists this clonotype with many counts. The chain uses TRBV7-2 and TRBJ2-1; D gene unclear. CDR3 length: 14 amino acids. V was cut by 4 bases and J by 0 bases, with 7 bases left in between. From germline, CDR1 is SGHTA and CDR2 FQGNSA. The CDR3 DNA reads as TGTGCCAGCAGCTCCCCGGGCTCCTACAATGAGCAGTTCTTC. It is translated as CASSSPGSYNEQFF.